This T cell receptor beta chain was identified during a study of shared clonotypes between healthy human individuals. This table comes from immunoSEQ multiplex PCR, and its TCRdb copy is limited to in-frame clones, with some not included. The sample carries a few million clones, approximately 95% recorded once. This CDR3 is built from 13 residues. Trimming shortened V by 6 bases and J by 4 bases, and 13 bases separated the two germline ends. The germline V gene encodes CDR1 MDHEN and CDR2 SYDVKM. Sequenced: naive CD4+ T cells from PBMCs. Subset indicated: CD45RA+ positively selected. The rearrangement joins TRBV28 to TRBJ2-7; TRBD1 or TRBD2 may be the D gene (5 bases each). This TCR came from a man aged 18 to 29 in good health. Some clones in this sample may be carry-over from other donors' samples. This CDR3 reads CASSRPGAYEQYF. The CDR3 nucleotides read TGTGCCAGCAGCCGACCCGGGGCTTACGAGCAGTACTTC.